The T cell receptor beta chain described here comes from a study of T cell clonotyping in hematopoietic cell transplantation. Concerning this clone: Its antigen remains unknown.

Clones were sequenced by immunoSEQ multiplex PCR, and TCRdb holds only the in-frame ones, with some missing. The sample has about 9,500 clones, 93% seen once; the top ten hold around 5.4%. Overall study results and limits: Graft donor and pretransplant recipient Inverse Simpson Index values predicted broader posttransplant TCR diversity. At the given depth, recipient repertoires were over 97% de novo clonotypes.

V was pared by 7 bases and J by 2 bases, with 22 bases between. Germline V gives CDR1 MDHEN, CDR2 SYDVKM. This CDR3 has 17 amino acids. Sequenced material: PBMCs, taken 100 days after allogeneic stem cell transplant. The source is a male patient between 45 and 60 years old who had an allogeneic stem cell transplant from a related donor, so T cells may come from the graft donor. Some clones in this sample may be carry-over from other donors' samples. This chain uses TRBV28 with TRBJ2-3; a possible D gene is TRBD2 (6 bases). The CDR3 reads CASIQTYGGAYTDTQYF. CDR3 DNA: TGTGCCAGCATCCAGACTTACGGGGGAGCTTACACAGATACGCAGTATTTT.